This TCR beta chain was recorded in a study of cytomegalovirus exposure and HLA in healthy donors. Primers included in the PCR were 60 Vbeta and 13 Jbeta primers. Profiled with immunoSEQ multiplex PCR; TCRdb holds only in-frame clones, not every one. The sample has around 170,000 clones, roughly 82% seen once. The germline V gene has CDR1 MGHRA and CDR2 YSYEKL. The CDR3 loop spans 14 amino acids. V was trimmed by 3 bases and J by 1 base, leaving 9 bases between them. As regards this clone: Its target is unknown.

The study's findings and limits: Among CMV-associated TCR beta chains, most appeared HLA-restricted in a later analysis.

The sequencing input was PBMCs. V gene TRBV4-1 combines with J gene TRBJ1-1, with a possible D match to TRBD1 (6 bases). The sequence derives from a woman between 50 and 59 years old in good health and CMV-seropositive. This CDR3 reads CASSQGHTNTEAFF. Written as DNA, the CDR3 is TGCGCCAGCAGCCAGGGACATACGAACACTGAAGCTTTCTTT.